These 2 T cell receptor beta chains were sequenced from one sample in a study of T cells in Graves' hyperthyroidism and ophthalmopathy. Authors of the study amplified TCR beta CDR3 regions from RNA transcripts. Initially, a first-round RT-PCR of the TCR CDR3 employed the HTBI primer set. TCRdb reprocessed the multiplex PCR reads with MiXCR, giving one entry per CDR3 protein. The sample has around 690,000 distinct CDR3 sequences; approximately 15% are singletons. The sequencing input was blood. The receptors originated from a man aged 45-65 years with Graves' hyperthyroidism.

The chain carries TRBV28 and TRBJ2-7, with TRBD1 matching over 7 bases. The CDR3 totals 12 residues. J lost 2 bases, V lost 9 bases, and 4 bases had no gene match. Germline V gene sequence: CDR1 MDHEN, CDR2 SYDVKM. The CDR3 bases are TGTGCCAGTACAGGGGCCCCCTACGAGCAGTACTTC. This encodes CASTGAPYEQYF.

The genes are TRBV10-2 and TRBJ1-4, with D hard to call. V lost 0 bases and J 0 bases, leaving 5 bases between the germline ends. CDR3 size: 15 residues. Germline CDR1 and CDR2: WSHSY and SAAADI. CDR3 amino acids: CASSESRATNEKLFF. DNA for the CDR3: TGCGCCAGCAGTGAGTCGAGAGCAACTAATGAAAAACTGTTTTTT.